This entry features one T cell receptor beta chain sequence. This sample was taken from a study of CD8+ T cells in alopecia areata. Trimming pared 2 bases from V and 8 bases from J, leaving 12 bases between. The CDR3 sequence is 12 residues long. Per the germline V gene, CDR1 is GTSNPN and CDR2 is SVGIG (reference sequence). RNA extraction was followed by reverse transcription into cDNA, which acted as the sequencing template. Sequencing was performed with immunoSEQ multiplex PCR; in TCRdb, only in-frame clones are kept and a portion is missing. The table includes more than 95,000 clones, roughly half detected once.

The sequence was obtained from a human donor in good health. The chain carries TRBV30 and TRBJ1-2, with D maybe TRBD1 (5 bases). Material for sequencing was CD4+ T cells sorted from blood. This CDR3 reads CAWSFRERGYTF. CDR3 DNA sequence: TGTGCCTGGAGTTTCAGGGAACGGGGCTACACCTTC.